This T cell receptor (beta chain) was observed in a study of blood T cell repertoires in COVID-19. On the study more broadly: The analysed material was cDNA or gDNA that came from T cells, B-cell-depleted T cells, or PBMCs.

Per germline, CDR1 MNHEY and CDR2 SVGAGI. V was clipped by 4 bases and J by 4 bases; unmatched bases: 3. This CDR3 is 15 amino acids long. In the original processing: By means of reference gene primer amplification, nucleated cell counts were estimated. The repertoire was sequenced with immunoSEQ multiplex PCR; TCRdb's copy has only in-frame clones and lacks some. V, J and clone size were drawn from that table, and D and trimming were deduced from the DNA. The sample lists under 300,000 clones; around 83% were seen once. The receptor was derived from a woman aged 40 to 50 who had recovered from COVID-19. Material: peripheral blood. This chain joins TRBV6-5 and TRBJ2-5, with 13 bases lining up with TRBD2. The CDR3 loop reads CASSSGLAGVETQYF. In nucleotides, the CDR3 is TGTGCCAGCAGTTCCGGACTAGCGGGGGTAGAGACCCAGTACTTC.